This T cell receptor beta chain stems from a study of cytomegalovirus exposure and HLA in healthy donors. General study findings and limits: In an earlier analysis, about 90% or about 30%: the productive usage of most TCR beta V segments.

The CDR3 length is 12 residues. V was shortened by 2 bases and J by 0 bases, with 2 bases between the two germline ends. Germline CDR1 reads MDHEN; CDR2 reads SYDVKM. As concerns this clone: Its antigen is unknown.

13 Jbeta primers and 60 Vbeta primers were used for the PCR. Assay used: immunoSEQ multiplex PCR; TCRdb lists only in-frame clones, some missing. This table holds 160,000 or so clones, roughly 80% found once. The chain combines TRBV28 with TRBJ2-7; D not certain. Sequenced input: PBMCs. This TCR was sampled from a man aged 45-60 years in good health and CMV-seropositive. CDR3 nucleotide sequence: TGTGCCAGCAGTTTACACTCCTACGAGCAGTACTTC. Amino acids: CASSLHSYEQYF.